This T cell receptor beta chain stems from a study of persistence of HIV-infected CD4 T cells. Study overall: Up to about 200 mL blood was drawn at multiple time points; two donors had single-time leukapheresis.

Sequencing used immunoSEQ version 4 in survey mode. Clones were sequenced by immunoSEQ multiplex PCR, and TCRdb holds only the in-frame ones, with some missing. The table lists some 30,000 clones, roughly 82% of them singletons. A note on this clone: Its antigen is not known.

Notes on the study in general: CMV- and Gag-responding cells had lower TCRbeta richness than CD3/CD28-responding cells. Degenerate expanded CDR3beta sequences were enriched among CMV- and Gag-responding cells.

The CDR3 is 17 residues long. Trimming removed 0 bases at V and 2 bases at J, with 15 bases between. CDR1 is LGHDT, CDR2 YNNKEL, per germline (reference sequence). Lysates of CMV-infected fibroblasts at around 9.9 ug/mL stimulated these cells. Memory cells lacking CD40L and CD69 with high CD45RO were sorted. Before stimulation, PBMCs underwent CD8+ T cell depletion. This sample comprised CD4+ T cells sorted from PBMCs after 18-hour stimulation, obtained from a patient who received antiretroviral therapy. The TCR originated in an adult woman with HIV who was CMV-seropositive. This chain connects TRBV3-1 (or the pseudogene TRBV3-2) to TRBJ2-3; no definite D call. In DNA form, the CDR3 reads TGTGCCAGCAGCCAAGATAGGGCGGTTTGGGCCACAGATACGCAGTATTTT. Protein: CASSQDRAVWATDTQYF.